This is a list of T cell receptor beta chains from one sample in a study of control samples from healthy donors and cancer patients. The assay was immunoSEQ multiplex PCR, and TCRdb's table has in-frame clones only and misses some. The data contain some 120,000 clones, 70% to 90% of them seen just once; the ten biggest clones take up 3% to 3.5%. Sequencing used blood. The source is a man in his fifties in good health. Each CDR3 is given with its conserved first and last residue. The D gene is left open where the match is weak.

CDR3 length,D gene,V gene,J gene,CDR3 protein
16,NA,TRBV6-2/TRBV6-3,TRBJ1-1,CASSHLWPQSGTEAFF
15,NA,TRBV19,TRBJ2-5,CASSSPNSRRETQYF
15,NA,TRBV3-1/TRBV3-2,TRBJ1-6,CASSTSSSYNSPLHF
13,TRBD1,TRBV6-6,TRBJ2-7,CASSRTGAYEQYF
14,NA,TRBV3-1/TRBV3-2,TRBJ2-6,CASRTNSGANVLTF
16,NA,TRBV27,TRBJ2-7,CASSLRGAGLGHEQYF
15,TRBD1,TRBV6-5,TRBJ2-1,CASRPRTGNYNEQFF
13,TRBD2,TRBV29-1,TRBJ2-2,CSVETPGGWELFF
15,NA,TRBV9,TRBJ2-7,CASKGPGALRYEQYF
17,NA,TRBV19,TRBJ1-4,CASSIPYQTTEGEKLFF
15,TRBD1,TRBV19,TRBJ1-2,CASSTRQGGNYGYTF
14,NA,TRBV18,TRBJ1-1,CASSPRDPNTEAFF
15,TRBD2,TRBV19,TRBJ2-3,CASSRTRAGRDTQYF
13,NA,TRBV3-1/TRBV3-2,TRBJ2-4,CASSQGTTNIQYF
15,NA,TRBV30,TRBJ2-3,CAWSVRGAYTDTQYF
12,NA,TRBV12-3/TRBV12-4,TRBJ1-2,CASSLYVGGYTF
15,NA,TRBV3-1/TRBV3-2,TRBJ1-4,CASSHSVATNEKLFF
14,TRBD1,TRBV5-5,TRBJ1-1,CASSQGTGGTEAFF
15,NA,TRBV11-2,TRBJ2-6,CASSFSFSGANVLTF
14,NA,TRBV4-1,TRBJ1-2,CASSQGVQAGGYTF
12,NA,TRBV27,TRBJ2-5,CASGGTLETQYF
13,TRBD1,TRBV12-3/TRBV12-4,TRBJ1-1,CASSLSGGPEAFF
15,NA,TRBV5-1,TRBJ1-6,CASSWGPDYNSPLHF
14,TRBD1,TRBV5-1,TRBJ2-1,CASSTGTGDNEQFF
14,TRBD2,TRBV10-2,TRBJ2-1,CASSDSGTRHEQFF